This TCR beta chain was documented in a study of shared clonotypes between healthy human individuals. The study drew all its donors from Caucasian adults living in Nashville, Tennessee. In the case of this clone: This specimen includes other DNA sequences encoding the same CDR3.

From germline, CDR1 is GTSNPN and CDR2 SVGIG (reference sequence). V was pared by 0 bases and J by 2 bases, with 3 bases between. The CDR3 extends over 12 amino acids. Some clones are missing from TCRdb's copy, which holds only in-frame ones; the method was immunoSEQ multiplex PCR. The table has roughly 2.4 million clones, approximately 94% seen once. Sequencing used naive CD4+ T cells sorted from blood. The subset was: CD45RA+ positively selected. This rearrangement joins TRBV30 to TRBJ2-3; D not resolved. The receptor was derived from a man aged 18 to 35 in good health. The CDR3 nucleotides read TGTGCCTGGAGTGTAAACACAGATACGCAGTATTTT. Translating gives CAWSVNTDTQYF. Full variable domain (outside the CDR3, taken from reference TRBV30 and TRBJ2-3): SQTIHQWPATLVQPVGSPLSLECTVEGTSNPNLYWYRQAAGRGLQLLFYSVGIGQISSEVPQNLSASRPQDRQFILSSKKLLLSDSGFYLCAWSVNTDTQYFGPGTRLTVL.